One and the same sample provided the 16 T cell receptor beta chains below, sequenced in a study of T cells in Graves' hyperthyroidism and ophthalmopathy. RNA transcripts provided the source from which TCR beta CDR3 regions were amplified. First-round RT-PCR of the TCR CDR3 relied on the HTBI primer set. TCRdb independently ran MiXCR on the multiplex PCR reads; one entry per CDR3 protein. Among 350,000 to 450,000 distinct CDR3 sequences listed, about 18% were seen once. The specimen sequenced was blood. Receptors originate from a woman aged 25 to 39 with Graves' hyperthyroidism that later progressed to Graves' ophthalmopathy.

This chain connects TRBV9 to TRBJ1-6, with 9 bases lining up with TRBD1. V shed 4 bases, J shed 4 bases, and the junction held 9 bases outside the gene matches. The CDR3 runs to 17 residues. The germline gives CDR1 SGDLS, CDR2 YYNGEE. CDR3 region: CASSPGQGLIYNSPLHF. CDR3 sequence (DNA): TGTGCCAGCAGCCCGGGACAGGGCCTTATTTATAATTCACCCCTCCACTTT.

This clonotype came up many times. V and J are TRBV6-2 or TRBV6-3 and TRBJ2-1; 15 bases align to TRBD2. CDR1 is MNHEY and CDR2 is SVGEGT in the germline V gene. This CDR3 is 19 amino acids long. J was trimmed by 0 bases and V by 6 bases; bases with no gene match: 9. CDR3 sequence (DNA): TGTGCCAGCAGCGCCACGGGACTAGCGGGGGGAGACTCCTACAATGAGCAGTTCTTC. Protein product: CASSATGLAGGDSYNEQFF.

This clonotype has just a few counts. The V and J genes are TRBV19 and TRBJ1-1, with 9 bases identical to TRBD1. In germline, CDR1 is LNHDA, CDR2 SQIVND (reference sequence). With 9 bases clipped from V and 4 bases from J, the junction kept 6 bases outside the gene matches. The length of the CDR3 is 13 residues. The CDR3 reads CASGDRVGTEAFF. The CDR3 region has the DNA TGTGCCAGCGGGGACAGGGTAGGCACTGAAGCTTTCTTT.

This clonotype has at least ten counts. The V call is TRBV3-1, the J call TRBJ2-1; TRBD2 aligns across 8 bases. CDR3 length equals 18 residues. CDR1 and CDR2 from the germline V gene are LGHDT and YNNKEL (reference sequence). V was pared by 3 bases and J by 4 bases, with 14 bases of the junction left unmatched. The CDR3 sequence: CASSHLGDGRAIYNEQFF. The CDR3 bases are TGTGCCAGCAGCCACCTCGGTGACGGGAGGGCCATTTACAATGAGCAGTTCTTC.

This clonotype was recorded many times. CDR3 in DNA: TGTGCCAGCAGCCTAAGCAGGAGCCCCTACGAGCAGTACTTC. Its protein product is CASSLSRSPYEQYF. The chain carries TRBV12-3 or TRBV12-4 and TRBJ2-7; unclear D gene. The CDR3 is made up of 14 amino acids. Between the trimmed V and J ends, which lost 6 bases and 2 bases, there was a span of 14 bases.

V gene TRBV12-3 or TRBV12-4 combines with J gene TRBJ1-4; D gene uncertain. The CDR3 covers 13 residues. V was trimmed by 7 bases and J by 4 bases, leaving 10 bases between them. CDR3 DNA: TGTGCCAGCACCCGGGAACTTAATGAAAAACTGTTTTTT. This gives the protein CASTRELNEKLFF.

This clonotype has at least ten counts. CDR3 sequence reads: CASRRAFNEKLFF. The CDR3 DNA is TGTGCCAGCCGCCGAGCCTTTAATGAAAAACTGTTTTTT. The chain recombines TRBV28 with TRBJ1-4; D uncertain. The length of the CDR3 is 13 residues. Trimming took 8 bases from V and 4 from J, leaving 11 bases between them. The germline V gene has CDR1 MDHEN and CDR2 SYDVKM.

CDR3 in amino acids: CASSWGPGQGPSDEQFF. As DNA, the CDR3 is TGCGCCAGCAGTTGGGGACCGGGACAGGGGCCCTCCGATGAGCAGTTCTTC. The chain employs TRBV5-1 and TRBJ2-1; TRBD1 matches 10 bases. V shed 5 bases, J shed 8 bases, and the junction held 16 bases outside the gene matches. This CDR3 comprises 17 residues. CDR1 is SGHRS, CDR2 YFSETQ, per germline.

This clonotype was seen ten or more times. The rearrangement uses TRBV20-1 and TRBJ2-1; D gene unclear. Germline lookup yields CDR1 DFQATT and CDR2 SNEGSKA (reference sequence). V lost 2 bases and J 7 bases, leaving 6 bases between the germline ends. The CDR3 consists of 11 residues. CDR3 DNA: TGCAGTGCTAGACAGTTAAATGAGCAGTTCTTC. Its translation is CSARQLNEQFF.

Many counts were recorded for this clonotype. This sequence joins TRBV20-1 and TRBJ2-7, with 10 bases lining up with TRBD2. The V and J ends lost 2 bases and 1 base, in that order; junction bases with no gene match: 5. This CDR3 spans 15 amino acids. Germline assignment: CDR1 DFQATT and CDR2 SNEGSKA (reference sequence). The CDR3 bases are TGCAGTGCTAGATTGGTAGCGGGAGGTTCCTACGAGCAGTACTTC. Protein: CSARLVAGGSYEQYF.

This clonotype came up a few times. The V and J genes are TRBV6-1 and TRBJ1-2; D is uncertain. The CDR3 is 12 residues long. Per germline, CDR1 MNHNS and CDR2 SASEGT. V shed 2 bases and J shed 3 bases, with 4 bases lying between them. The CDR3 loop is CASSERDYGYTF. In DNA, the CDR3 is TGTGCCAGCAGTGAACGGGACTATGGCTACACCTTC.

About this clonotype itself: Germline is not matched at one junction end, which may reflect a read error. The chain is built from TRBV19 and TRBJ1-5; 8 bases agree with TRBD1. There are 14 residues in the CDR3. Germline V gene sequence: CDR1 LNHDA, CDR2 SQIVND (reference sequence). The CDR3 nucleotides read TGTGCCAGTGGTATCAGCAGGGGGCTTCAGCCCCAGCATTTT. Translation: CASGISRGLQPQHF.

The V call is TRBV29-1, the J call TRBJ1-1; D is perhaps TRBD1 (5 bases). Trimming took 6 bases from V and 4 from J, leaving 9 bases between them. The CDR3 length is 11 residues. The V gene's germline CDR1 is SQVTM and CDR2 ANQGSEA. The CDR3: CSVRQSTEAFF. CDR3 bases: TGCAGCGTCCGACAGAGCACTGAAGCTTTCTTT.

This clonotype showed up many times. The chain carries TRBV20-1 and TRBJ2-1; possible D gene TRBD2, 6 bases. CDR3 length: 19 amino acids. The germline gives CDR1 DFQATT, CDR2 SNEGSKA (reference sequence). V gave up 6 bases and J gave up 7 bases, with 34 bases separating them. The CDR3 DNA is TGCAGTGCCGCACCGGGACTCCCTGTCTACTCTAACAAAAAAAATGAGCAGTTCTTC. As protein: CSAAPGLPVYSNKKNEQFF.

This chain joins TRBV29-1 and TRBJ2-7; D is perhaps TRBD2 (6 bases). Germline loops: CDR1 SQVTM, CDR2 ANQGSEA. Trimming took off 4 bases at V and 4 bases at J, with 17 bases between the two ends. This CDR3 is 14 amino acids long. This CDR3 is CSVVPEGGLYEQYF. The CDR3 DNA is TGCAGCGTTGTCCCCGAAGGAGGGTTGTACGAGCAGTACTTC.

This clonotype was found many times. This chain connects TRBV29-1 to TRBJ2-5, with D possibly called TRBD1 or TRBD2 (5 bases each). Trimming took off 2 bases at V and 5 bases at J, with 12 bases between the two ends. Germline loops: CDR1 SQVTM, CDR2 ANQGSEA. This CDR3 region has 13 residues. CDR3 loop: CSVERTEGETQYF. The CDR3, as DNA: TGCAGCGTTGAAAGAACAGAGGGGGAGACCCAGTACTTC.